This TCR beta chain was identified during a study of blood T cell repertoires in COVID-19. Whole-study context: From T cells, B-cell-depleted T cells, or PBMCs came the material, which was cDNA or gDNA.

This CDR3 contains 15 residues. The junction had 8 bases not matched to a gene; V was cut back by 4 bases and J by 9 bases. The germline CDR1 and CDR2 sequences are SGHRS and YFSETQ. Per the authors' pipeline: Estimated nucleated cell counts came from reference gene primer amplification. Here immunoSEQ multiplex PCR was the method, and the copy in TCRdb shows in-frame clones only, minus some. Clonal size and the V and J genes are those of that table, whereas D and trimming came from the DNA. The data show approximately 250,000 clones, with around 88% seen just once and roughly 14% held by the top ten.

This chain joins TRBV5-1 and TRBJ1-6, with TRBD1 matching over 9 bases. The receptor's source is a woman aged 65 to 85 with COVID-19, enrolled during active disease. Sequences were obtained from peripheral blood. The DNA for the CDR3 is TGCGCCAGCAGCCTAGAACAGGGGGCGAGTTCACCCCTCCACTTT. This sequence encodes CASSLEQGASSPLHF.